Following are 24 T cell receptor beta chains from one sample sequenced in a study of T cell responses to AZD1222 COVID-19 vaccine. Measured with immunoSEQ multiplex PCR; TCRdb has only the in-frame clones, and not every one. The sample consists of about 140,000 clones, 90% of them appearing once. The source was peripheral blood, collected 28 days after the second AZD1222 dose. These receptors were obtained from an adult who received the AZD1222 COVID-19 vaccine.

This sequence joins TRBV28 and TRBJ1-2; D gene uncertain. V lost 2 bases and J 2 bases, leaving 9 bases between the germline ends. CDR3 length equals 14 residues. Germline loops: CDR1 MDHEN, CDR2 SYDVKM. As DNA, the CDR3 is TGTGCCAGCAGTTTAGGGCGGTCCAACTATGGCTACACCTTC. It is translated as CASSLGRSNYGYTF.

The gene calls are TRBV28 and TRBJ2-1; 11 positions agree with TRBD2. This CDR3 has 16 amino acids. The junction had 10 bases not matched to a gene; V was cut back by 7 bases and J by 5 bases. Germline CDR1 reads MDHEN; CDR2 reads SYDVKM. CDR3: CASNPRGTSGHNEQFF. As DNA, the CDR3 is TGTGCCAGCAATCCACGAGGGACTAGCGGACACAATGAGCAGTTCTTC.

This chain uses TRBV11-3 with TRBJ2-1; 7 bases are shared with TRBD1. The trim removed 1 base at V and 7 bases at J, leaving 10 bases unmatched. Germline V gene sequence: CDR1 SGHNT, CDR2 YENEEA. This CDR3 has 16 amino acids. CDR3 bases: TGTGCCAGCAGCTTAGGAGGGACAGACACTTATAATGAGCAGTTCTTC. Its translation: CASSLGGTDTYNEQFF.

The chain uses TRBV28 and TRBJ1-4, with D unresolved. CDR3 length equals 17 residues. Germline CDR1 is MDHEN and CDR2 is SYDVKM. V was cut by 1 base and J by 2 bases, with 14 bases left in between. As DNA, the CDR3 is TGTGCCAGCAGTTTATCTATAGCGGGGTCTACTAATGAAAAACTGTTTTTT. Amino acid sequence: CASSLSIAGSTNEKLFF.

The chain is built from TRBV5-6 and TRBJ2-7; 13 nucleotides agree with TRBD2. With 2 bases clipped from V and 4 bases from J, the junction kept 12 bases outside the gene matches. Germline values: CDR1 SGHDT, CDR2 YYEEEE. The CDR3 length is 18 residues. The DNA of the CDR3 is TGTGCCAGCAGCTTCCCGACTAGCGGGAGGATTACAAGATACGAGCAGTACTTC. Translation: CASSFPTSGRITRYEQYF.

V usage is TRBV5-6 and J usage is TRBJ2-5; TRBD1 might be the D (6 bases). Germline CDR1 and CDR2: SGHDT and YYEEEE. The CDR3 has 15 amino acids. V was clipped by 2 bases and J by 1 base, with 12 bases between them. CDR3 coding DNA: TGTGCCAGCAGCTTTCGCAGGGGTGCCCAAGAGACCCAGTACTTC. Its protein product is CASSFRRGAQETQYF.

The rearrangement joins TRBV3-1 (or the pseudogene TRBV3-2) to TRBJ2-2, with D uncertain. This CDR3 is 17 amino acids long. CDR1 LGHDT and CDR2 YNNKEL come from the germline V gene (reference sequence). V shed 4 bases and J shed 1 base, with 16 bases lying between them. CDR3 region: CASSRRSRGRNTGELFF. CDR3 nucleotides: TGTGCCAGCAGCCGTCGCAGTCGTGGACGGAACACCGGGGAGCTGTTTTTT.

The rearrangement uses TRBV2 and TRBJ1-1; TRBD1 matches 7 bases. The J segment lost 4 bases and the V segment lost 6 bases, leaving 5 bases of the junction unmatched. The germline V gene encodes CDR1 SNHLY and CDR2 FYNNEI. CDR3 length: 13 amino acids. The CDR3 reads CASRGQPGTEAFF. CDR3 in DNA: TGTGCCAGCAGGGGACAGCCGGGCACTGAAGCTTTCTTT.

The chain uses TRBV28 and TRBJ2-7, with TRBD1 matching over 10 bases. CDR1 is MDHEN, CDR2 SYDVKM, per germline. The CDR3 is 14 residues long. J gave up 2 bases and V 4 bases, and 2 bases lay outside the gene matches. CDR3 DNA: TGTGCCAGCAGTTCCGGGACAGGGGCCTACGAGCAGTACTTC. Translated, it gives CASSSGTGAYEQYF.

The chain combines TRBV7-3 with TRBJ1-1; tentatively, D is TRBD1 (5 bases). V lost 4 bases, J lost 4 bases, and 10 bases lay in between. The V gene's germline CDR1 is SGHTA and CDR2 FQGTGA. The CDR3 is 13 amino acids. The CDR3 sequence: CASSSQALTEAFF. CDR3 DNA sequence: TGTGCCAGCAGCTCACAGGCCCTCACTGAAGCTTTCTTT.

The rearrangement links TRBV10-3 to TRBJ2-7, with TRBD1 matching over 11 bases. The germline V gene has CDR1 ENHRY and CDR2 SYGVKD. This CDR3 is built from 17 residues. V lost 3 bases, J lost 3 bases, and 10 bases stayed unmatched. In nucleotides, the CDR3 is TGTGCCATCAGTGATCTTTCCGGGACAGGGGGTTTCTACGAGCAGTACTTC. Amino acid sequence: CAISDLSGTGGFYEQYF.

V gene TRBV27 combines with J gene TRBJ1-2, with D tentatively TRBD1 (5 bases). V lost 8 bases and J lost 3, with 13 bases in between. Germline-derived CDR1 and CDR2 are MNHEY and SMNVEV (reference sequence). The CDR3 is made up of 13 amino acids. CDR3 amino acids: CASRRGGDYGYTF. Written as DNA, the CDR3 is TGTGCCAGCCGTAGGGGTGGCGACTATGGCTACACCTTC.

The chain links TRBV9 to TRBJ1-5; D is perhaps TRBD1 (5 bases). V lost 0 bases and J lost 0, with 10 bases in between. Germline values: CDR1 SGDLS, CDR2 YYNGEE. This CDR3 contains 16 residues. CDR3 coding DNA: TGTGCCAGCAGCGTAGGTCCAGGGAATAGCAATCAGCCCCAGCATTTT. It specifies CASSVGPGNSNQPQHF.

The chain recombines TRBV19 with TRBJ2-1; D possibly corresponds to TRBD1 (5 bases). CDR1 and CDR2 (germline): LNHDA, SQIVND (reference sequence). This CDR3 is built from 13 residues. V lost 0 bases and J lost 10, with 10 bases in between. The CDR3 is CASSIDRAAEQFF. The CDR3 nucleotides read TGTGCCAGTAGTATAGACAGGGCGGCGGAGCAGTTCTTC.

The V and J genes are TRBV7-2 and TRBJ2-5; 11 bases are a match to TRBD2. This CDR3 is 18 amino acids long. J gave up 2 bases and V 1 base, and 9 bases lay outside the gene matches. Germline V lookup: CDR1 SGHTA, CDR2 FQGNSA. The CDR3 protein is CASSLDLAGGGSQETQYF. The CDR3 bases are TGTGCCAGCAGCTTAGACCTAGCGGGAGGAGGCTCGCAAGAGACCCAGTACTTC.

The chain couples TRBV2 to TRBJ2-5, with TRBD2 as a possible D gene (7 bases). V was clipped by 11 bases and J by 5 bases, with 15 bases between them. The CDR3 loop spans 12 amino acids. Germline lookup yields CDR1 SNHLY and CDR2 FYNNEI. CDR3 region: CAGGGIGETQYF. The CDR3 nucleotides are TGTGCCGGGGGGGGCATCGGGGAGACCCAGTACTTC. Complete variable domain (other parts from reference TRBV2 and TRBJ2-5): EPEVTQTPSHQVTQMGQEVILRCVPISNHLYFYWYRQILGQKVEFLVSFYNNEISEKSEIFDDQFSVERPDGSNFTLKIRSTKLEDSAMYFCAGGGIGETQYFGPGTRLLVL.

The rearrangement links TRBV6-5 to TRBJ1-1; D gene unclear. There are 13 residues in the CDR3. Germline-derived CDR1 and CDR2 are MNHEY and SVGAGI. The V end lost 8 bases, the J end lost 4 bases, and 14 bases lay between the germline ends. CDR3 sequence (DNA): TGTGCCAGCCGTCAGTTGAGAGGCACTGAAGCTTTCTTT. Its protein product is CASRQLRGTEAFF.

The CDR3 nucleotides read TGTGCCAGCAGCAGGGACAGACCTTTTTCTGGAAACACCATATATTTT. It encodes CASSRDRPFSGNTIYF. The chain has TRBV7-2 and TRBJ1-3, with TRBD1 identical over 7 bases. The CDR3 sequence is 16 residues long. In germline, CDR1 is SGHTA, CDR2 FQGNSA. The V segment lost 5 bases and the J segment 1 base; nucleotides outside the gene matches: 8.

The chain combines TRBV19 with TRBJ1-2; maybe TRBD1 (5 bases). The CDR3 sequence is 13 residues long. V was pared by 5 bases and J by 4 bases, with 11 bases between. Looked up from germline, CDR1 is LNHDA and CDR2 is SQIVND (reference sequence). CDR3 sequence (DNA): TGTGCCAGTAGTCCCGACAGAGGCTATGGCTACACCTTC. It yields the protein CASSPDRGYGYTF.

This chain joins TRBV12-3 or TRBV12-4 and TRBJ1-5; D gene uncertain. The CDR3 extends over 13 amino acids. The germline V and J ends were trimmed by 6 bases and 9 bases, with 15 bases remaining between them. The CDR3 DNA follows: TGTGCCAGCAGGTCCAACATGGATACGCCCCAGCATTTT. This gives the protein CASRSNMDTPQHF.

This chain connects TRBV10-3 to TRBJ1-2, with TRBD1 identical over 12 bases. Germline values: CDR1 ENHRY, CDR2 SYGVKD. The CDR3 totals 13 residues. V lost 6 bases, J lost 6 bases, and 2 bases stayed unmatched. CDR3: CAIRGQGADGYTF. CDR3 DNA sequence: TGTGCCATCAGGGGACAGGGGGCCGATGGCTACACCTTC.

The chain carries TRBV21-1 and TRBJ1-2. TRBV21-1 is a known pseudogene. The CDR3 covers 15 residues. CDR3 DNA: TGTGCCAGCAGCAAAGTCCCCGAAACTGGCCGTGGCCACACCTTC. This encodes CASSKVPETGRGHTF.

This sequence joins TRBV18 and TRBJ2-7; a weak D match, TRBD1 (6 bases). The germline V gene encodes CDR1 KGHSH and CDR2 LQKENI. The CDR3 extends over 13 amino acids. The V end was cut by 0 bases, the J end by 5 bases, with 8 bases between. CDR3 bases: TGTGCCAGCTCACCACCGTCAGGGGACGAGCAGTACTTC. It codes for CASSPPSGDEQYF.

J is TRBJ1-2 and V is TRBV5-4, with a possible D match to TRBD1 (6 bases). The length of the CDR3 is 14 residues. The germline V gene encodes CDR1 SGHNT and CDR2 YYREEE (reference sequence). The V end lost 7 bases, the J end lost 11 bases, and 24 bases lay between the germline ends. The chain's CDR3 is CASQKGGGSQAYTF. CDR3 nucleotide sequence: TGTGCCAGCCAGAAGGGGGGGGGCAGCCAGGCATACACCTTC.